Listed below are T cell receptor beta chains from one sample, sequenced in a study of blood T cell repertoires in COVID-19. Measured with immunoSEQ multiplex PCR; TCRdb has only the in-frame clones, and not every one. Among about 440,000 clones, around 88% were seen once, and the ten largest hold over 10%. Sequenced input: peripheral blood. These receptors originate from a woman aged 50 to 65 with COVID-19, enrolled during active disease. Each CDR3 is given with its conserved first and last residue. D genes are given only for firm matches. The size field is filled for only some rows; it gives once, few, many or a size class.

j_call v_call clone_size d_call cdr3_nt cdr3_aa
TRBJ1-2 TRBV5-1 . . TGCGCCAGCAGCTTGGATTCGGGGGGCGCCTATGGCTACACCTTC CASSLDSGGAYGYTF
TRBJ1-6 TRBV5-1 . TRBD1 TGCGCCAGGAGGGACAGGGGATATTCACCCCTCCACTTT CARRDRGYSPLHF
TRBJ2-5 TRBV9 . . TGTGCCAGCAGCCCCCAAGGGGCCCCGGGGGAGGAGACCCAGTACTTC CASSPQGAPGEETQYF
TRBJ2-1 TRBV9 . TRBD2 TGTGCCAGCAGCGTGACTAGCGGGGGGGATATAAATGAGCAGTTCTTC CASSVTSGGDINEQFF
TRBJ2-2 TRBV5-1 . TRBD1 TGCGCCAGCAGCTTTGGCAGGGGGCGGACCGGGGAGCTGTTTTTT CASSFGRGRTGELFF
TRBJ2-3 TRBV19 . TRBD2 TGTGCCAGTAGTATCGGGCTAGCGGGAGATACGCAGTATTTT CASSIGLAGDTQYF
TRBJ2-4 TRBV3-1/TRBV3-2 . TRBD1 TGTGCCAGCAGCCTCAACCGGGACAGGGGAAACATTCAGTACTTC CASSLNRDRGNIQYF
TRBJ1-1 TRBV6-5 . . TGTGCCAGCACCTCGGGGGAGGGGACTGAAGCTTTCTTT CASTSGEGTEAFF
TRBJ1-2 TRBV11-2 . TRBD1 TGTGCCAGCAGCGACCGGACAGGATACTATGGCTACACCTTC CASSDRTGYYGYTF
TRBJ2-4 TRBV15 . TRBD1 TGTGCCACCAGCAGAGCCGTCGGGACAGGTTTGAACATTCAGTACTTC CATSRAVGTGLNIQYF
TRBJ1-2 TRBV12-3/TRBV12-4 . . TGTGCCAGCAGTCAGGGGTTGGTTGGCTACACCTTC CASSQGLVGYTF
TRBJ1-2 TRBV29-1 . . TGCAGCGTCCCCAAGTGGGGGGAATCAGGTGGCTACACCTTC CSVPKWGESGGYTF
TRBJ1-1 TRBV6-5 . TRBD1 TGTGCCACCCCGGGACAGGGGATTGCGAACACTGAAGCTTTCTTT CATPGQGIANTEAFF
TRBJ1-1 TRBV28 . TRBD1 TGTGCCAGCAGTTTAAGGGCGGGACAGGAGGCAGGAGCTTTCTTT CASSLRAGQEAGAFF
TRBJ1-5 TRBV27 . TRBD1 TGTGCCAGCAGTTTAGGTCAGGGGGGCAATCAGCCCCAGCATTTT CASSLGQGGNQPQHF
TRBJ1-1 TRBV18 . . TGTGCCAGCTCACCAGGCCAGGCTAATACTGAAGCTTTCTTT CASSPGQANTEAFF
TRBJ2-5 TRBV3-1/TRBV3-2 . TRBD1 TGTGCCAGCAGTCTTGGGACAGAGGTTGGAGAGACCCAGTACTTC CASSLGTEVGETQYF
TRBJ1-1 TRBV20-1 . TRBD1 TGCAGTGCCGATGGACAGGGAGCTTTCTTT CSADGQGAFF
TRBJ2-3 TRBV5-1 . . TGCGCCAGCAGCCCCTCGATCACCCAGTCAGATACGCAGTATTTT CASSPSITQSDTQYF
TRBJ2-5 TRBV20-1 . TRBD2 TGCAGTGCTAGTCTCCCGAGGACTAGCGGGGAAGAGACCCAGTACTTC CSASLPRTSGEETQYF
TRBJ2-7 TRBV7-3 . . TGTGCCAGCAGCTTCTTAGGGACACAGCGTTTGAACGAGCAGTACTTC CASSFLGTQRLNEQYF
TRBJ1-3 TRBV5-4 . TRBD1 TGTGCCAGCAGCTTTTGGCAGGGGGCGGGAGGAAACACCATATATTTT CASSFWQGAGGNTIYF
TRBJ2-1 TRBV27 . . TGTGCCAGCAGTTTAGGGCTGGGCAATGAGCAGTTCTTC CASSLGLGNEQFF
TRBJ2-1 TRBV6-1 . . TGTGCCAGCAGTGAAGCGGATTGGGGGGATGAGCAGTTCTTC CASSEADWGDEQFF
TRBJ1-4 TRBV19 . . TGTGCCAGTAGTATTGAGGAAAAACTGTTTTTT CASSIEEKLFF
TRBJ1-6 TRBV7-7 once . TGTGCCAGCAGCTTCCACGGGGAGTCCTATAATTCACCCCTCCACTTT CASSFHGESYNSPLHF
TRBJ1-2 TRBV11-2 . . TGTGCCAGCAGCTTCGGTACCGGAGCTTCGGCGGGTGGCTACACCTTC CASSFGTGASAGGYTF
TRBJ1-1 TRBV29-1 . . TGCAGCGTTTGCCTGGGAGTAAACACTGAAGCTTTCTTT CSVCLGVNTEAFF
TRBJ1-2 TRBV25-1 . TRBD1 TGTGCCAGCAGTTCATTAGGGGACAGGGGGCCAGGAGGCTACACCTTC CASSSLGDRGPGGYTF
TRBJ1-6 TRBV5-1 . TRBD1 TGCGCCAGCAGCTTGGGTCGACAGGGAAAGAATTCACCCCTCCACTTT CASSLGRQGKNSPLHF
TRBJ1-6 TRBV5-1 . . TGCGCCAGCAGCTTGACCGGGATGCCCTATAATTCACCCCTCCACTTT CASSLTGMPYNSPLHF
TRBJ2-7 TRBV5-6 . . TGTGCCAGCAGCTCCCATTTAACGGGGACACCGCTGTCCTACGAGCAGTACTTC CASSSHLTGTPLSYEQYF
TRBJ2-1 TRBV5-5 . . TGTGCCAGCAGCTTTAGTAATGAGCAGTTCTTC CASSFSNEQFF
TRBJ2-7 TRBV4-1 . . TGCGCCAGCAGCCCGTCCGGGACAAGCTTCGACGAGCAGTACTTC CASSPSGTSFDEQYF
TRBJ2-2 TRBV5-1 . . TGCGCCAGCAGCTTAGGGGCTAGTTACACCGGGGAGCTGTTTTTT CASSLGASYTGELFF
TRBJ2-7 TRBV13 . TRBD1 TGTGCCAGCAGCTTGACAGGGAACCACGAGCAGTACTTC CASSLTGNHEQYF
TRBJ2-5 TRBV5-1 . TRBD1 TGCGCCAGCAGCTTGGCCTGGGACAGGGGAATTGAGGAGACCCAGTACTTC CASSLAWDRGIEETQYF
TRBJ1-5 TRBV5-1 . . TGCGCCAGCAGCCCTACCCCTGGAGGTCAGCCCCAGCATTTT CASSPTPGGQPQHF
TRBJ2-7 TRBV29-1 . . TGCAGCGTTGGAGACACCTACGAGCAGTACTTC CSVGDTYEQYF
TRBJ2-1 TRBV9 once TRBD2 TGTGCCAGCAGCGTAGGACTAGCGGTGTACAATGAGCAGTTCTTC CASSVGLAVYNEQFF
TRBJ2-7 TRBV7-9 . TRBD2 TGTGCCAGCAGCTCCCGGACATCGGGGGGCGAGCAGTACTTC CASSSRTSGGEQYF
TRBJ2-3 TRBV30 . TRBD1 TGTGCCTTTTATGACAGGGGATTATCAGATACGCAGTATTTT CAFYDRGLSDTQYF
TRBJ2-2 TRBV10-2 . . TGCGCCAGCAGTGAGTCTGGGAGAGCTCTGAACACCGGGGAGCTGTTTTTT CASSESGRALNTGELFF